These 18 T cell receptor beta chains came from one sample sequenced in a study of T cells in tuberculosis (dated 2018 in TCRdb). PBMC were thawed, rested overnight, stained with a GMM-loaded CD1B tetramer, a Live/Dead dye and anti-CD3, and then sorted on a FACS Aria II. The CD1B tetramers were loaded with C32 glucose monomycolate that had been purified from Rhodococcus equi. The library was built by means of the immunoSEQ multiplex PCR assay. TCRdb provides this immuneACCESS table in a form limited to in-frame rearrangements. Some clones are lacking; in checked studies, under half of them reflect an unresolved V gene, and why the rest are absent is not known. The sample has tens of thousands of clones on record, approximately 90% of them singletons. The ten largest make up approximately 1.9% of the sample. The sequenced sample consisted of CD1b-GMM tetramer-negative cells sorted from PBMCs. Reading the label with the study, this specimen's cell subset or site is: T cells not binding CD1B-GMM tetramer, sorted from same donor. The receptor source for this set is an adult woman with latent tuberculosis.

The genes are TRBV6-1 and TRBJ2-1, with 16 nucleotides matching TRBD2. Germline V gives CDR1 MNHNS, CDR2 SASEGT. This CDR3 contains 16 residues. V lost 3 bases to trimming and J lost 7 bases; unmatched junction nucleotides: 3. CDR3 in DNA: TGTGCCAGCAGTGATCCGGGACTAGCGGGGGGGAATGAGCAGTTCTTC. Amino acid sequence: CASSDPGLAGGNEQFF.

CDR3 coding DNA: TGCGCCAGCAGCTTGCTAGCGGGGGGGCCCAGGGAGCAGTTCTTC. Translating it yields CASSLLAGGPREQFF. The chain links TRBV5-1 to TRBJ2-1; TRBD2 aligns across 12 bases. The ends lost 1 base at V and 10 bases at J; junction bases unmatched: 6. The CDR3 loop spans 15 amino acids. The germline gives CDR1 SGHRS, CDR2 YFSETQ. Complete variable domain (other parts from reference TRBV5-1 and TRBJ2-1): KAGVTQTPRYLIKTRGQQVTLSCSPISGHRSVSWYQQTPGQGLQFLFEYFSETQRNKGNFPGRFSGRQFSNSRSEMNVSTLELGDSALYLCASSLLAGGPREQFFGPGTRLTVL.

This chain joins TRBV9 and TRBJ2-3; 8 bases agree with TRBD2. Germline lookup yields CDR1 SGDLS and CDR2 YYNGEE. The trim removed 1 base at V and 1 base at J, leaving 11 bases unmatched. The CDR3 has 18 residues. The CDR3 sequence is CASSVMSGGPHGTDTQYF. The CDR3 DNA reads TGTGCCAGCAGCGTAATGTCGGGGGGGCCCCATGGCACAGATACGCAGTATTTT. Based on the CDR3 plus reference TRBV9 and TRBJ2-3, the full variable domain is DSGVTQTPKHLITATGQRVTLRCSPRSGDLSVYWYQQSLDQGLQFLIQYYNGEERAKGNILERFSAQQFPDLHSELNLSSLELGDSALYFCASSVMSGGPHGTDTQYFGPGTRLTVL.

The gene calls are TRBV19 and TRBJ1-5, with 7 positions matching TRBD1. CDR3 size: 16 residues. The germline CDR1 and CDR2 sequences are LNHDA and SQIVND (reference sequence). V gave up 3 bases and J gave up 2 bases; unmatched junction bases: 7. For the CDR3, the DNA is TGTGCCAGTAGTATTCAAGGGGGCGGAGGCAATCAGCCCCAGCATTTT. This encodes CASSIQGGGGNQPQHF.

The CDR3 loop is CASSLAAGLGTNEKLFF. As DNA, the CDR3 is TGTGCCAGCAGCTTAGCCGCGGGCCTTGGCACTAATGAAAAACTGTTTTTT. The chain recombines TRBV7-2 with TRBJ1-4; D call uncertain. The CDR3 loop spans 17 amino acids. Trimming shortened V by 0 bases and J by 2 bases, and 13 bases separated the two germline ends. Germline values: CDR1 SGHTA, CDR2 FQGNSA.

The V and J genes are TRBV9 and TRBJ1-1, with unresolved D. The CDR3 length is 12 residues. The V gene lost 0 bases and the J gene lost 3 bases, with 3 bases spanning the gap. The germline CDR1 and CDR2 sequences are SGDLS and YYNGEE. The CDR3 DNA reads as TGTGCCAGCAGCGTAGTAGACACTGAAGCTTTCTTT. Translation: CASSVVDTEAFF.

J is TRBJ1-2 and V is TRBV5-6; 11 bases fit TRBD1. Trimming cost V 1 base and J 2 bases; bases outside gene matches: 4. CDR3 length equals 16 residues. Germline V lookup: CDR1 SGHDT, CDR2 YYEEEE. The chain's CDR3 is CASSLRDRGLNYGYTF. CDR3 DNA: TGTGCCAGCAGCTTGCGGGACAGGGGGTTGAACTATGGCTACACCTTC.

The chain joins TRBV30 to TRBJ1-2; 7 positions match TRBD1. CDR1 and CDR2 from the germline V gene are GTSNPN and SVGIG (reference sequence). This CDR3 contains 12 residues. V dropped 5 bases and J dropped 4; count of bases not matched to a gene: 4. The CDR3 nucleotides are TGTGCCTGGGTACAGGGGAGCTATGGCTACACCTTC. This gives the protein CAWVQGSYGYTF.

This sequence joins TRBV11-2 and TRBJ1-1; unclear D gene. CDR1 and CDR2 (germline): SGHAT, FQNNGV. Trimming shortened V by 5 bases and J by 3 bases, and 16 bases separated the two germline ends. The length of the CDR3 is 15 residues. The DNA for the CDR3 is TGTGCCAGCAGCCCACTAGGGTGGCAGGACACTGAAGCTTTCTTT. Its protein product is CASSPLGWQDTEAFF.

A single count supports this clone. The chain is built from TRBV18 and TRBJ1-1, with D unclear. The CDR3 sequence is 15 residues long. Looked up from germline, CDR1 is KGHSH and CDR2 is LQKENI. V dropped 2 bases and J dropped 1 base, with 11 bases sitting between them. The CDR3 nucleotides read TGTGCCAGCTCACCAAATGGCTTTCAGAACACTGAAGCTTTCTTT. Protein sequence: CASSPNGFQNTEAFF.

The V and J genes are TRBV5-1 and TRBJ1-1; 7 bases fit TRBD1. CDR3 length equals 14 residues. Germline V gives CDR1 SGHRS, CDR2 YFSETQ. V gave up 4 bases and J gave up 4 bases; unmatched junction bases: 7. For the CDR3, the DNA is TGCGCCAGCAGCACACAGGGGTTGGTCACTGAAGCTTTCTTT. As protein: CASSTQGLVTEAFF.

This chain connects TRBV5-1 to TRBJ2-1; D possibly corresponds to TRBD2 (5 bases). Germline CDR1 is SGHRS and CDR2 is YFSETQ. The CDR3 sequence is 14 residues long. V shed 0 bases and J shed 8 bases, with 12 bases lying between them. CDR3 amino acids: CASSLEVPGDEQFF. The CDR3 DNA is TGCGCCAGCAGCTTGGAAGTGCCCGGGGATGAGCAGTTCTTC. Based on the CDR3 plus reference TRBV5-1 and TRBJ2-1, the full variable domain is KAGVTQTPRYLIKTRGQQVTLSCSPISGHRSVSWYQQTPGQGLQFLFEYFSETQRNKGNFPGRFSGRQFSNSRSEMNVSTLELGDSALYLCASSLEVPGDEQFFGPGTRLTVL.

The rearrangement links TRBV5-1 to TRBJ1-2; D call uncertain. Trimming pared 1 base from V and 6 bases from J, leaving 19 bases between. The germline V gene encodes CDR1 SGHRS and CDR2 YFSETQ. This CDR3 has 16 residues. The CDR3 sequence is CASSLREGRDLDGYTF. As DNA, the CDR3 is TGCGCCAGCAGCTTGCGAGAGGGTCGGGATCTGGATGGCTACACCTTC.

Details on this clone: This CDR3 is also generated by other DNA sequences in the sample. The chain couples TRBV6-5 to TRBJ2-2; D remains ambiguous. CDR1 and CDR2 (germline): MNHEY, SVGAGI. V was clipped by 5 bases and J by 6 bases, with 7 bases between them. This CDR3 is built from 12 residues. The CDR3 DNA reads as TGTGCCAGCAGTCCATTTCCCGGGGAGCTGTTTTTT. Its translation: CASSPFPGELFF.

The V call is TRBV7-9, the J call TRBJ2-7; D remains unclear. V was trimmed by 5 bases and J by 1 base, leaving 15 bases between them. Germline assignment: CDR1 SEHNR and CDR2 FQNEAQ (reference sequence). This CDR3 is 15 amino acids long. CDR3 sequence: CASSPDGSASYEQYF. As DNA, the CDR3 is TGTGCCAGCAGCCCCGACGGGTCGGCATCCTACGAGCAGTACTTC.

The genes are TRBV18 and TRBJ1-5, with a tentative D call TRBD1 (6 bases). The germline CDR1 and CDR2 sequences are KGHSH and LQKENI. V gave up 1 base and J gave up 5 bases, with 12 bases separating them. This CDR3 comprises 15 residues. CDR3 DNA: TGTGCCAGCTCACCACGACAGGCCCGGCATCAGCCCCAGCATTTT. It specifies CASSPRQARHQPQHF.

This chain uses TRBV4-2 with TRBJ1-1; D possibly corresponds to TRBD1 (6 bases). The germline gives CDR1 LGHNA, CDR2 YNFKEQ. The CDR3 is 14 residues long. V lost 4 bases to trimming and J lost 7 bases, with 16 bases between them. The CDR3 loop reads CASSPQLGGHEAFF. DNA of the CDR3: TGTGCCAGCAGCCCCCAACTGGGGGGGCATGAAGCTTTCTTT.

The chain couples TRBV2 to TRBJ1-4; D may be TRBD1 (5 bases). The CDR3 is 12 residues long. The germline V gene has CDR1 SNHLY and CDR2 FYNNEI. The V end was cut by 11 bases, the J end by 5 bases, with 12 bases between. The CDR3 is CAGRGGNEKLFF. DNA of the CDR3: TGTGCCGGACGGGGGGGGAATGAAAAACTGTTTTTT. Looking up the rest from reference TRBV2 and TRBJ1-4 gives the full variable domain: EPEVTQTPSHQVTQMGQEVILRCVPISNHLYFYWYRQILGQKVEFLVSFYNNEISEKSEIFDDQFSVERPDGSNFTLKIRSTKLEDSAMYFCAGRGGNEKLFFGSGTQLSVL.